This TCR beta chain derives from a study of CD8+ T cells in alopecia areata. Overall study: Twice a day, 5 to 10 mg of oral tofacitinib was administered to treated patients. Scalp area affected, as a percentage, set the severity score of treated patients. Study-level findings and limits: Among the 100 top clones, expanded CD8+ clones, like scalp clonality, were significantly decreased by tofacitinib. Many expanded lesional clones persisted during tofacitinib (in both scalp and blood).

Once RNA had been extracted, it was reverse transcribed into cDNA to act as the sequencing template. Method: immunoSEQ multiplex PCR; TCRdb's copy keeps in-frame clones and lacks some. The data hold some 130,000 clones, with approximately 53% observed a single time. With regard to this clone: Its antigen remains unidentified.

This sample's treatment: oral pan-JAK inhibitor, 5-10 mg twice daily. With 3 bases removed from V and 3 bases from J, the gap between germline ends came to 6 bases. Per germline, CDR1 ENHRY and CDR2 SYGVKD. This CDR3 is built from 13 residues. The sequence was obtained from a human donor with alopecia areata. This chain links TRBV10-3 with TRBJ2-4; D is ambiguous. Sequencing used CD4+ T cells sorted from blood, obtained at week 4, from a patient treated with tofacitinib. The CDR3 here is CAISDGNKNIQYF. As DNA, the CDR3 is TGTGCCATCAGTGATGGTAACAAAAACATTCAGTACTTC.